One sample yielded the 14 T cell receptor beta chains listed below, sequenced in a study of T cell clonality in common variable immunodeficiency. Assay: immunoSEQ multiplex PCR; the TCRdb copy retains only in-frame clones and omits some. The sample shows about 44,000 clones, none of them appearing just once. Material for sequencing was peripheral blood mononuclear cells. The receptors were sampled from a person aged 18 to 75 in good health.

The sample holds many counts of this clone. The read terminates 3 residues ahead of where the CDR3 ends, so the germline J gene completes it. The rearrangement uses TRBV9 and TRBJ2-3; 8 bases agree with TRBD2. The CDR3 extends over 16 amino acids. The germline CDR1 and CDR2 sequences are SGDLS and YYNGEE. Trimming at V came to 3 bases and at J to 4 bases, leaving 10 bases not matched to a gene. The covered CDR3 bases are TGTGCCAGCAGCGCCCAACCGGGACTAGTGGCAGATACG. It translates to CASSAQPGLVADT. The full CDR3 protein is CASSAQPGLVADTQYF.

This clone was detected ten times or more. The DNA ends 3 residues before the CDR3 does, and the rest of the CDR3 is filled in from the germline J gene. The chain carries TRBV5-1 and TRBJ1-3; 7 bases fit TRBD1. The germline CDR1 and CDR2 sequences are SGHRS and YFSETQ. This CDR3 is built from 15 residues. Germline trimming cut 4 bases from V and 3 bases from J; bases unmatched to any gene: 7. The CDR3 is CASSEDRAGGNTIYF. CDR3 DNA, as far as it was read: TGCGCCAGCAGCGAAGACAGGGCGGGTGGAAACACC.

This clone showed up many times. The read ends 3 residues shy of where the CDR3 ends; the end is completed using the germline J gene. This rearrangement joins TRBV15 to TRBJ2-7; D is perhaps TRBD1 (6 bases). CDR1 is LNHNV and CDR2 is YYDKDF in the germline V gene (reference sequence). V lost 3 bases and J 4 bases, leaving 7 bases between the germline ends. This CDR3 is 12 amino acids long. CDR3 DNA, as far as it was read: TGTGCCACCAGCAGGACAGGTTACGAG. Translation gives CATSRTGYE. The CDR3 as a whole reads CATSRTGYEQYF.

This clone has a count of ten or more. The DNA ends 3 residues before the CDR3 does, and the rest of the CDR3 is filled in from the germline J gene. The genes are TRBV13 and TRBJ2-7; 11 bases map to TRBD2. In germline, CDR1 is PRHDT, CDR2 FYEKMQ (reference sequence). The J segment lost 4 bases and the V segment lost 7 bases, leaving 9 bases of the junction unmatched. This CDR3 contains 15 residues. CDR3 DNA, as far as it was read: TGTGCCAGCACCCTTGCGGCTAGCGGGGGGTACGAG. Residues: CASTLAASGGYE. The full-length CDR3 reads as CASTLAASGGYEQYF.

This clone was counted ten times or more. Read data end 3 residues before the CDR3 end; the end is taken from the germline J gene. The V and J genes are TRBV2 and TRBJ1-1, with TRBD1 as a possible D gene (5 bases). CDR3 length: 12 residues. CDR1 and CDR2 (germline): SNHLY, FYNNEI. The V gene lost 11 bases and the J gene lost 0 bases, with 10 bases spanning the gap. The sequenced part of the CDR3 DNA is TGTGCCGCCACGGGGGTGAACACTGAA. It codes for CAATGVNTE. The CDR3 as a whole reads CAATGVNTEAFF.

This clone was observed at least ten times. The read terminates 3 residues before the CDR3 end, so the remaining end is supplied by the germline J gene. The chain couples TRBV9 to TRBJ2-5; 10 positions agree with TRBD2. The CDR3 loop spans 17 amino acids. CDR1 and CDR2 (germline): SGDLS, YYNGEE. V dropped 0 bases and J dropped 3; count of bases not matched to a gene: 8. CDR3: CASSVGASGGMKETQYF. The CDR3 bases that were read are TGTGCCAGCAGCGTAGGGGCTAGCGGGGGCATGAAAGAGACC.

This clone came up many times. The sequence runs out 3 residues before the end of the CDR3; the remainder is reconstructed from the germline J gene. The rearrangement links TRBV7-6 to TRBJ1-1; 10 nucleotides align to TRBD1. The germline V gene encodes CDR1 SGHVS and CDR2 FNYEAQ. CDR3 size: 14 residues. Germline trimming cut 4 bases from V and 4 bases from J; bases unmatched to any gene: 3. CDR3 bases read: TGTGCCAGCAGCTCTCGGACAGGGGGCACTGAA. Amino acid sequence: CASSSRTGGTE. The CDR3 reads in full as CASSSRTGGTEAFF.

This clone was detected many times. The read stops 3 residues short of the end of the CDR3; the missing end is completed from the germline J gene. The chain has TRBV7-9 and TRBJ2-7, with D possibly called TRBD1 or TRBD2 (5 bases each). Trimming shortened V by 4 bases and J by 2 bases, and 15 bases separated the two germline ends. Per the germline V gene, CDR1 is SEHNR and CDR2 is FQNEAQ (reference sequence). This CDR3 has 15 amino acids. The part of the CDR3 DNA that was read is TGTGCCAGCAGCTCGCCACGGCAGGGAGCCTACGAG. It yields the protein CASSSPRQGAYE. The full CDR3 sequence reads CASSSPRQGAYEQYF. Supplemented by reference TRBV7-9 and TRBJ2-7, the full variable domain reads DTGVSQNPRHKITKRGQNVTFRCDPISEHNRLYWYRQTLGQGPEFLTYFQNEAQLEKSRLLSDRFSAERPKGSFSTLEIQRTEQGDSAMYLCASSSPRQGAYEQYFGPGTRLTVT.

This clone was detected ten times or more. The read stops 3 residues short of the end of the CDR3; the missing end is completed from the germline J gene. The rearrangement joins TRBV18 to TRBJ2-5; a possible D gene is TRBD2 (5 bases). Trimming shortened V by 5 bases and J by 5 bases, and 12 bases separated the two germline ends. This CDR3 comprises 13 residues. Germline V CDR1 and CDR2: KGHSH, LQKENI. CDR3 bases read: TGTGCCAGCTCATTGCTAGCTGGGGAGACC. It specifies CASSLLAGET. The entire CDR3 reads CASSLLAGETQYF.

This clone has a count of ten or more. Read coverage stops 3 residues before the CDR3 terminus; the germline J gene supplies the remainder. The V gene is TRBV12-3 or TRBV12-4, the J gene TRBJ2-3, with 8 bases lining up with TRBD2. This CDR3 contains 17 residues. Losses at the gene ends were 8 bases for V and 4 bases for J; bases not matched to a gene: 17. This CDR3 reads CASGLFRGGFEADTQYF. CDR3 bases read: TGTGCCAGCGGTCTTTTTCGGGGGGGCTTCGAAGCAGATACG.

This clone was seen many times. The sequenced CDR3 bases are TGTGCCAGCAGTTTCGGGGTGGATGGC. Its protein product is CASSFGVDG. The entire CDR3 is CASSFGVDGYTF. The chain couples TRBV12-3 or TRBV12-4 to TRBJ1-2; D is unclear. The DNA ends 3 residues before the CDR3 does, and the rest of the CDR3 is filled in from the germline J gene. Trimming stripped 3 bases from V and 6 bases from J, with 8 bases between. The CDR3 loop spans 12 amino acids.

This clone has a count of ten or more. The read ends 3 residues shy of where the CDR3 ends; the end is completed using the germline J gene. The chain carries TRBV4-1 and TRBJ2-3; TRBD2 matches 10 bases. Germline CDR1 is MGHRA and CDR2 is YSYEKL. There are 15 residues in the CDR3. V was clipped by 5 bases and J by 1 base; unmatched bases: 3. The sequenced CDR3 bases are TGCGCCAGCAGCACGCTAGCGGGAGGCACAGATACG. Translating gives CASSTLAGGTDT. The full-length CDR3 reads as CASSTLAGGTDTQYF.

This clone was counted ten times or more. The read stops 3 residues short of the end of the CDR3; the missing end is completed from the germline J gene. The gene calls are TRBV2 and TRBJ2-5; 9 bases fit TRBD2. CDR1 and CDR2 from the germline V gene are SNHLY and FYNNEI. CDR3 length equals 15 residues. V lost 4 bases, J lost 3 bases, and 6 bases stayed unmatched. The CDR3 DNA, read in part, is TGTGCCAGCAGTGGGCAGGGACTAGCCGAAGAGACC. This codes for CASSGQGLAEET. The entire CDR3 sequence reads CASSGQGLAEETQYF.

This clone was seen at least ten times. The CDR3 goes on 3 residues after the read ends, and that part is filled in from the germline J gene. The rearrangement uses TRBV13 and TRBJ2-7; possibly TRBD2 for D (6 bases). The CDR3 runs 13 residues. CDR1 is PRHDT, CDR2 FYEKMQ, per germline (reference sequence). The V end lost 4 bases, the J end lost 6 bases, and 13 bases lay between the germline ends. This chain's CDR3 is CASSSGGESEQYF. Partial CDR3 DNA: TGTGCCAGCAGCTCAGGAGGGGAGAGCGAG.